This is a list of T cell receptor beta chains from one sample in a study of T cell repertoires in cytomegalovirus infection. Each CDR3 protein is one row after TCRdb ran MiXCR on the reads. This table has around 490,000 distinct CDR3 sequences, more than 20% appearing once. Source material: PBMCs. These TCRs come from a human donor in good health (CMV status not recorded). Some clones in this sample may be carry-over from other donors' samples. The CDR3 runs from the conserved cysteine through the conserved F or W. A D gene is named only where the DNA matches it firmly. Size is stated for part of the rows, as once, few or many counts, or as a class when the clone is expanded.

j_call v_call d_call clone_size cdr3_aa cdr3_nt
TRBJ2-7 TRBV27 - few CASSTTRVSYEQYF TGTGCCAGCAGTACAACTAGGGTCTCCTACGAGCAGTACTTC
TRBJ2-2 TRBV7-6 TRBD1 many CASSSTIPTGGANTGELFF TGTGCCAGCAGCTCGACTATTCCAACAGGGGGTGCGAACACCGGGGAGCTGTTTTTT
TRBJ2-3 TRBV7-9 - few CASSPWTETADTQYF TGTGCCAGCAGCCCGTGGACCGAGACGGCAGATACGCAGTATTTT
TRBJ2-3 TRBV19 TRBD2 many CASSELADSTDTQYF TGTGCCAGTAGCGAACTAGCGGATAGCACAGATACGCAGTATTTT
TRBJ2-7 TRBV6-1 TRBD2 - CASSSFGTNTYEQYF TGTGCCAGCAGTTCGTTCGGGACTAATACCTACGAGCAGTACTTC
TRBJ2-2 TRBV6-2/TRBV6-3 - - CASSQRQGGIGELFF TGTGCCAGCAGCCAGAGACAGGGAGGAATCGGGGAGCTGTTTTTT
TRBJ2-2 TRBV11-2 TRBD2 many CASIPRGGRKNTGELFF TGTGCCAGCATCCCAAGAGGCGGGAGGAAAAACACCGGGGAGCTGTTTTTT
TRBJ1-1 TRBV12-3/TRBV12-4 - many CASSSRRGTEAFF TGTGCCAGCAGCTCGAGGAGGGGCACTGAAGCTTTCTTT
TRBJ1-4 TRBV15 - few CATSRNAEKLFF TGTGCCACCAGCAGGAACGCCGAAAAACTGTTTTTT
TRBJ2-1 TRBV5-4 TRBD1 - CGSSRQGGSYNEQFF TGTGGTTCTTCTAGACAGGGTGGCTCCTACAATGAGCAGTTCTTC
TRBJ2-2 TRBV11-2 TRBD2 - CASTSGLVGTGELFF TGTGCCAGCACCTCCGGACTAGTTGGCACCGGGGAGCTGTTTTTT
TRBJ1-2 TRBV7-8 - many CASSLVARGRVYGYTF TGTGCCAGCAGCTTAGTGGCCAGGGGACGTGTCTATGGCTACACCTTC
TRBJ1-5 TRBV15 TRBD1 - CATSTGPQGGGQPQHF TGTGCCACCAGCACCGGACCCCAGGGGGGAGGGCAGCCCCAGCATTTT
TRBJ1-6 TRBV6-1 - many CASSSAIQGSSPLHF TGTGCCAGCAGTTCGGCCATACAGGGAAGTTCACCCCTCCACTTT
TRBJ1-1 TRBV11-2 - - CASSWAYTEAFF TGTGCCAGCAGTTGGGCGTACACTGAAGCTTTCTTT
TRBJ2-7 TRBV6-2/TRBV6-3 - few CASSSASSYEQYF TGTGCCAGCAGTTCAGCGAGTTCCTACGAGCAGTACTTC
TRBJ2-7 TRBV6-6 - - CASSYSGTPGEQYF TGTGCCAGCAGTTACTCAGGGACACCGGGGGAGCAGTACTTC
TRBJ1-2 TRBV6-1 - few CASSRSEGDYGYTF TGTGCCAGCAGTCGATCGGAGGGGGACTATGGCTACACCTTC
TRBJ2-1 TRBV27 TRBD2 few CASTRREGFNEQFF TGTGCCAGCACGAGGCGGGAGGGCTTTAATGAGCAGTTCTTC
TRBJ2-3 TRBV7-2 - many CASSLGGYTDTQYF TGTGCCAGCAGCTTAGGAGGATACACAGATACGCAGTATTTT
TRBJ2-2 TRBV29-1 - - CSVETPTNTVELFF TGCAGCGTTGAAACACCAACGAACACCGTGGAGCTGTTTTTT
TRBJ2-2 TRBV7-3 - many CASTPDSNTGELFF TGTGCCAGCACCCCGGACTCAAACACCGGGGAGCTGTTTTTT
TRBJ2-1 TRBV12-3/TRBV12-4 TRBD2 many CASSLRGGAYNEQFF TGTGCCAGCAGTTTGCGTGGGGGGGCCTACAATGAGCAGTTCTTC
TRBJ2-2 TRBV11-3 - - CASSPRGSDTGELFF TGTGCCAGCAGCCCGCGGGGCAGCGACACCGGGGAGCTGTTTTTT
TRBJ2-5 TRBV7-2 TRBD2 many CASSLVSGLAGKQETQYF TGTGCCAGCAGCTTAGTTTCCGGACTAGCGGGGAAGCAAGAGACCCAGTACTTC
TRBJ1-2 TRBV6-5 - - CASTPATYYGYTF TGTGCCAGCACCCCGGCCACCTACTATGGCTACACCTTC
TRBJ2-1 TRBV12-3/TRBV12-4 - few CASSLGQGLNNEQFF TGTGCCAGCAGTTTAGGGCAGGGGTTAAACAATGAGCAGTTCTTC
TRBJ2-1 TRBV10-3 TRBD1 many CAISEDRVAASYNEQFF TGTGCCATCAGTGAGGACAGGGTGGCGGCAAGCTACAATGAGCAGTTCTTC
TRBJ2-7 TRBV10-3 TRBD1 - CAISRDRVHEQYF TGTGCCATCAGCCGGGACAGGGTACACGAGCAGTACTTC
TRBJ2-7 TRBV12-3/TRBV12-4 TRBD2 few CASSPPATSGRTHEQYF TGTGCCAGCAGCCCCCCTGCTACTAGCGGGAGGACCCACGAGCAGTACTTC
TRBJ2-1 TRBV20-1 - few CSKEASLDEQFF TGCAGTAAAGAGGCTAGCTTAGATGAGCAGTTCTTC
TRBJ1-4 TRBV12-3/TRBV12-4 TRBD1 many CASSWGTGAEKLFF TGTGCCAGCAGTTGGGGGACAGGGGCAGAAAAACTGTTTTTT
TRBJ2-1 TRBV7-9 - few CASSPLGGSSYNEQFF TGTGCCAGCAGCCCCTTGGGCGGCAGCTCCTACAATGAGCAGTTCTTC